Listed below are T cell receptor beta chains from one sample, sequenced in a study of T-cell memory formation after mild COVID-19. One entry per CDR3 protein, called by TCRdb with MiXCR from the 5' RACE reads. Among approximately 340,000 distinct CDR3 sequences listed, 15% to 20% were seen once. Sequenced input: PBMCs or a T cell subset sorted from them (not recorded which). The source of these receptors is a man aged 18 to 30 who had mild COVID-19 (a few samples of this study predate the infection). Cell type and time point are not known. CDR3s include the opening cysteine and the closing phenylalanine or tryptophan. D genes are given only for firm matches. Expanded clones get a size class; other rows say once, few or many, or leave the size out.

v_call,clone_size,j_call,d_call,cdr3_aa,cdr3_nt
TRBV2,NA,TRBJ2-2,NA,CASSEAGRSSTGELFF,TGTGCCAGCAGTGAAGCAGGGCGCAGCAGCACCGGGGAGCTGTTTTTT
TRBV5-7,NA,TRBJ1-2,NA,CASTVLGGPKASSCYTF,TGTGCCAGCACCGTGTTGGGCGGCCCGAAGGCCTCCTCCTGCTACACCTTC
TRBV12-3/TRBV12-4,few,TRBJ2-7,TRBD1,CASSRDRAHEQYF,TGTGCCAGCAGCAGGGACAGGGCCCACGAGCAGTACTTC
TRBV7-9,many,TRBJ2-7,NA,CATGGGGPLTYEQYF,TGTGCCACAGGGGGTGGAGGGCCCCTTACCTACGAGCAGTACTTC
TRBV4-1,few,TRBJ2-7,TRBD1,CASSPTGSSYEQYF,TGCGCCAGCAGCCCGACAGGGTCGTCCTACGAGCAGTACTTC
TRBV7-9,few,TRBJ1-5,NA,CASSLDGAQNQPQHF,TGTGCCAGCAGCTTAGATGGAGCGCAAAATCAGCCCCAGCATTTT
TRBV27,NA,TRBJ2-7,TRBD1,CASSLQDRGGYEQYF,TGTGCCAGCAGTTTACAAGACAGGGGGGGGTACGAGCAGTACTTC
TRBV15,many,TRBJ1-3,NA,CATSRDPQDNLGNTIYF,TGTGCCACCAGCAGAGATCCCCAGGACAACCTCGGAAACACCATATATTTT
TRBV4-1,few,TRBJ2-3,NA,CASSQDQPSSDTQYF,TGCGCCAGCAGCCAAGACCAGCCCTCTAGCGACACGCAGTATTTT
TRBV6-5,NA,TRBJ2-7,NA,CASSYGTDAYEQYF,TGTGCCAGCAGTTACGGGACGGATGCATACGAGCAGTACTTC
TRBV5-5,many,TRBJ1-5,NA,CASSFSGVNVGQPQHF,TGTGCCAGCAGCTTCTCAGGGGTCAACGTGGGGCAGCCCCAGCATTTT
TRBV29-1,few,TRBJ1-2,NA,CSVGAGPANYGYTF,TGCAGCGTTGGCGCAGGGCCCGCTAACTATGGCTACACCTTC
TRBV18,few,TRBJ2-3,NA,CASSPSGEGTDTQYF,TGTGCCAGCTCACCATCGGGTGAGGGCACAGATACGCAGTATTTT
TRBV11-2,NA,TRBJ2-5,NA,CASSLDLVQETQYF,TGTGCCAGCAGCTTAGACCTAGTCCAAGAGACCCAGTACTTC
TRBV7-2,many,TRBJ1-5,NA,CASSSSDGQPQHF,TGTGCCAGCAGCTCCTCCGATGGGCAGCCCCAGCATTTT
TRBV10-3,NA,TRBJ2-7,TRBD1,CAISPGTAYEQYF,TGTGCCATCAGTCCCGGGACAGCCTACGAGCAGTACTTC
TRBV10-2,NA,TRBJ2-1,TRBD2,CASSALAGGPDEQFF,TGCGCCAGCAGTGCACTAGCGGGGGGGCCCGATGAGCAGTTCTTC
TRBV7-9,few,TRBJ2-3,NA,CASSWGYSTDTQYF,TGTGCCAGCAGCTGGGGTTACAGCACAGATACGCAGTATTTT
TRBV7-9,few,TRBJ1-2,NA,CASSLQAQNYGYTF,TGTGCCAGCAGCTTACAGGCACAAAACTATGGCTACACCTTC
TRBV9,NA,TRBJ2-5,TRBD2,CASSKAVAGGSTQYF,TGTGCCAGCAGCAAGGCCGTGGCGGGGGGGTCGACCCAGTACTTC
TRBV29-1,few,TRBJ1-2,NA,CSVKGFNYGYTF,TGCAGCGTTAAGGGGTTTAACTATGGCTACACCTTC
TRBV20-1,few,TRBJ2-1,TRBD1,CSARPDRGSYNEQFF,TGCAGTGCTAGACCGGACAGGGGTTCCTACAATGAGCAGTTCTTC
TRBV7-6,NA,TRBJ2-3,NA,CASTIGPTNADTQYF,TGTGCCAGCACCATCGGGCCAACTAACGCTGATACGCAGTATTTT
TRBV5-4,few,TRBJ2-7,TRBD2,CASSSRTSSEQYF,TGTGCCAGCAGCTCACGGACTAGTTCCGAGCAGTACTTC
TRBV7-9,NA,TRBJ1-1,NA,CASTVPRYTEAFF,TGTGCCAGCACCGTACCCCGGTACACTGAAGCTTTCTTT
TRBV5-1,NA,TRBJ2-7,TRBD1,CASSLTQGIDEQYF,TGCGCCAGCAGCTTGACACAGGGGATCGACGAGCAGTACTTC
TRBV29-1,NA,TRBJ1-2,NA,CSVRDQGNYGYTF,TGCAGCGTTAGAGATCAGGGAAACTATGGCTACACCTTC
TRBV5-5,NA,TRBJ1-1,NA,CASSLMTANTEAFF,TGTGCCAGCAGCTTAATGACAGCGAACACTGAAGCTTTCTTT
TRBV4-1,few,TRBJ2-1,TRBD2,CASSQGLADSYNEQFF,TGCGCCAGCAGCCAAGGGCTAGCGGACTCCTACAATGAGCAGTTCTTC
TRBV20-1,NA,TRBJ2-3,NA,CSLLQLDTQYF,TGCAGCCTGTTACAGCTGGATACGCAGTATTTT
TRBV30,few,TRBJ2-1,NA,CAWSRVVGGVNEQFF,TGTGCCTGGAGCCGAGTTGTAGGCGGGGTCAATGAGCAGTTCTTC
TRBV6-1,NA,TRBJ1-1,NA,CASRLTYTEAFF,TGTGCCAGCCGACTTACATACACTGAAGCTTTCTTT
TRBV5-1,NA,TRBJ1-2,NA,CASSLEGGGPYGYTF,TGCGCCAGCAGCTTGGAAGGAGGAGGTCCCTATGGCTACACCTTC
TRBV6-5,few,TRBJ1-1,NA,CASSYHSPPEAFF,TGTGCCAGCAGTTATCATTCTCCGCCTGAAGCTTTCTTT
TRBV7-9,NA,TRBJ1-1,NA,CASSSPAVSPNTEAFF,TGTGCCAGCAGCTCCCCCGCGGTGAGCCCGAACACTGAAGCTTTCTTT
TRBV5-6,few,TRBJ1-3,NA,CASSRQGTGNTIYF,TGTGCCAGCAGCCGCCAGGGGACGGGAAACACCATATATTTT
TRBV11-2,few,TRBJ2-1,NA,CASSPLSGPVYNEQFF,TGTGCCAGCAGCCCTCTTAGCGGTCCTGTTTACAATGAGCAGTTCTTC
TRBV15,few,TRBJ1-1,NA,CATSRGRGTEAFF,TGTGCCACCAGCAGAGGACGGGGCACTGAAGCTTTCTTT
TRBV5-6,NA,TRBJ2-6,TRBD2,CASSLGAGGDSGANVLTF,TGTGCCAGCAGCTTGGGAGCGGGGGGAGATTCTGGGGCCAACGTCCTGACTTTC
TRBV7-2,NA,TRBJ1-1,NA,CASSLVNSLNTEAFF,TGTGCCAGCAGCTTAGTGAATAGTCTGAACACTGAAGCTTTCTTT
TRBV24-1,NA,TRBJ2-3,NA,CATSDLGSEGADTQYF,TGTGCCACCAGTGATTTGGGGTCCGAAGGGGCAGATACGCAGTATTTT
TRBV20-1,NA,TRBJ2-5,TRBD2,CSAIPAGGRGTQYF,TGCAGTGCCATCCCAGCGGGGGGGCGAGGGACCCAGTACTTC
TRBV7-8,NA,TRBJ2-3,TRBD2,CASRRGVTPEADTQYF,TGTGCCAGTAGGCGGGGGGTCACACCCGAGGCAGATACGCAGTATTTT
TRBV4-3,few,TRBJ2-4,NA,CASSQDAQGENIQYF,TGCGCCAGCAGCCAAGACGCGCAGGGCGAGAACATTCAGTACTTC
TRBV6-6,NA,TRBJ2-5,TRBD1,CASSYSRDRKETQYF,TGTGCCAGCAGTTACTCGAGGGACAGGAAAGAGACCCAGTACTTC
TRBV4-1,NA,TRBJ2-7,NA,CASSPEASAFSYEQYF,TGCGCCAGCAGCCCCGAGGCGTCCGCATTTTCCTACGAGCAGTACTTC
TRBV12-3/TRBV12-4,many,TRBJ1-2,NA,CASSRQDRDGYTF,TGTGCCAGCAGCCGACAGGATAGGGACGGCTACACCTTC
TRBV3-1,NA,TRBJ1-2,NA,CASSQDIQGSGYTF,TGTGCCAGCAGCCAAGATATCCAGGGGAGCGGCTACACCTTC
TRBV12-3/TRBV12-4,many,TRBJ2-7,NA,CASSMGGQGTYEQYF,TGTGCCAGCAGCATGGGGGGTCAGGGAACCTACGAGCAGTACTTC
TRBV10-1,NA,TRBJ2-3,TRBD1,CASSESTGTDTQYF,TGCGCCAGCAGTGAGTCGACAGGGACAGATACGCAGTATTTT